Below are 24 T cell receptor beta chains sequenced from a single sample in a study of T cells in tumors after PD-1 blockade. TCRdb's copy holds only in-frame clones and misses some; the assay was immunoSEQ multiplex PCR. The sample records about 60,000 clones, 74% being singletons. Sequencing was performed on PBMCs, taken after anti-PD-1 treatment. Every receptor here comes from a human donor with basal cell carcinoma.

V is TRBV3-1 (or the pseudogene TRBV3-2) and J is TRBJ1-2, with D hard to call. The CDR3 runs to 12 residues. The ends were cut back, 4 bases at V and 8 bases at J, with 11 bases in the middle. Germline assignment: CDR1 LGHDT and CDR2 YNNKEL (reference sequence). CDR3 amino acids: CASSPREGGYTF. CDR3 bases: TGTGCCAGCAGCCCGCGGGAGGGCGGCTACACCTTC.

The sample holds one count of this clone. The chain uses TRBV19 and TRBJ1-2, with D possibly TRBD1 on 5 matching bases. CDR3 length: 14 residues. Trimming left V 3 bases short and J 6 bases short, with 14 bases between. Germline CDR1 LNHDA, CDR2 SQIVND (reference sequence). CDR3 nucleotide sequence: TGTGCCAGTAGTATCAGCGGGGGTCGTAATGGCTACACCTTC. This translates into CASSISGGRNGYTF.

The chain has TRBV30 and TRBJ1-2; D remains unclear. The germline CDR1 and CDR2 sequences are GTSNPN and SVGIG (reference sequence). V lost 5 bases, J lost 7 bases, and 20 bases lay in between. This CDR3 has 14 amino acids. In DNA form, the CDR3 reads TGTGCCTGGGCGAAGAGTCTTACACCACCTGGCTACACCTTC. Its protein is CAWAKSLTPPGYTF.

A single count supports this clone. The V gene is TRBV14, the J gene TRBJ2-1; possibly TRBD1 or TRBD2 for D (5 bases each). Trimming took 6 bases from V and 6 from J, leaving 15 bases between them. The CDR3 totals 14 residues. Germline V lookup: CDR1 SGHDN, CDR2 FVKESK. CDR3 in amino acids: CASRPRGVGNEQFF. DNA of the CDR3: TGTGCCAGCAGGCCACGGGGCGTTGGCAATGAGCAGTTCTTC.

This clone was observed a single time. The chain recombines TRBV9 with TRBJ2-3, with TRBD2 matching 10 bases. Germline V gives CDR1 SGDLS, CDR2 YYNGEE. V was clipped by 3 bases and J by 2 bases; unmatched bases: 6. The CDR3 loop spans 16 amino acids. Here the CDR3 DNA reads TGTGCCAGCAGCGCTCGACTAGCGGGCATCACAGATACGCAGTATTTT. It encodes CASSARLAGITDTQYF.

The chain is built from TRBV28 and TRBJ2-1; D gene uncertain. Trimming cost V 2 bases and J 3 bases, with 14 bases left between them. This CDR3 has 16 residues. Looked up from germline, CDR1 is MDHEN and CDR2 is SYDVKM. The DNA for the CDR3 is TGTGCCAGCAGTTTAGGCTGGGAAACTCTCTACAATGAGCAGTTCTTC. It translates to CASSLGWETLYNEQFF.

The chain has TRBV30 and TRBJ2-1, with unresolved D. CDR1 is GTSNPN, CDR2 SVGIG, per germline (reference sequence). The CDR3 is made up of 16 amino acids. V was shortened by 0 bases and J by 5 bases, with 17 bases between the two germline ends. The CDR3 DNA sequence: TGTGCCTGGAGTGTACCCCTTCGGCGGCGAGACAATGAGCAGTTCTTC. This translates into CAWSVPLRRRDNEQFF. Based on the CDR3 plus reference TRBV30 and TRBJ2-1, the full variable domain is SQTIHQWPATLVQPVGSPLSLECTVEGTSNPNLYWYRQAAGRGLQLLFYSVGIGQISSEVPQNLSASRPQDRQFILSSKKLLLSDSGFYLCAWSVPLRRRDNEQFFGPGTRLTVL.

This chain uses TRBV30 with TRBJ1-5, with no clear D. Germline V gene data show CDR1 as GTSNPN and CDR2 as SVGIG (reference sequence). V lost 2 bases, J lost 3 bases, and 5 bases lay in between. The CDR3 is made up of 12 amino acids. In DNA form, the CDR3 reads TGTGCCTGGAGTCGGTTCAATCAGCCCCAGCATTTT. This gives the protein CAWSRFNQPQHF.

V usage is TRBV21-1 and J usage is TRBJ1-2; TRBD1 reflects the table's D call only, with no check against the DNA. TRBV21-1 is flagged as a pseudogene. The CDR3 is 16 residues long. This chain's CDR3 is CASSKEIFRGNYDYTF. CDR3 bases: TGTGCCAGCAGCAAAGAGATTTTCAGGGGGAACTATGACTACACCTTC.

The V gene is TRBV29-1, the J gene TRBJ2-1; TRBD2 aligns across 9 bases. The length of the CDR3 is 12 residues. The V segment lost 7 bases and the J segment 6 bases; nucleotides outside the gene matches: 4. The V gene's germline CDR1 is SQVTM and CDR2 ANQGSEA. CDR3 region: CSGAGGPNEQFF. DNA of the CDR3: TGCAGCGGTGCGGGGGGGCCCAATGAGCAGTTCTTC.

The chain employs TRBV5-1 and TRBJ2-3; the D gene is possibly TRBD1 (6 bases). CDR3 length: 14 residues. Germline CDR1 is SGHRS and CDR2 is YFSETQ. The V and J ends lost 2 bases and 1 base respectively, with 8 bases between them. CDR3 sequence: CASSFPGGTDTQYF. The CDR3 region has the DNA TGCGCCAGCAGCTTCCCAGGGGGCACAGATACGCAGTATTTT.

The chain recombines TRBV6-6 with TRBJ2-3; 12 nucleotides agree with TRBD2. Germline V lookup: CDR1 MNHNY, CDR2 SVGAGI (reference sequence). The CDR3 loop spans 15 amino acids. The ends lost 7 bases at V and 7 bases at J; junction bases unmatched: 9. CDR3 region: CASIPGTSGRYTQYF. Written as DNA, the CDR3 is TGTGCCAGCATTCCCGGGACTAGCGGGCGGTATACGCAGTATTTT.

This CDR3 reads CSVRQGGNTIYF. As DNA, the CDR3 is TGCAGCGTTAGACAGGGTGGAAACACCATATATTTT. The chain couples TRBV29-1 to TRBJ1-3, with TRBD1 identical over 7 bases. The CDR3 covers 12 residues. Germline-derived CDR1 and CDR2 are SQVTM and ANQGSEA. V dropped 5 bases and J dropped 3; count of bases not matched to a gene: 1.

This chain connects TRBV19 to TRBJ2-2; TRBD2 agrees at 10 bases. J gave up 0 bases and V 5 bases, and 9 bases lay outside the gene matches. The CDR3 covers 18 residues. Germline V CDR1 and CDR2: LNHDA, SQIVND (reference sequence). For the CDR3, the DNA is TGTGCCAGTAGTGCCTATCTAGCGGGGGCCGCGAACACCGGGGAGCTGTTTTTT. Translation gives CASSAYLAGAANTGELFF.

In nucleotides, the CDR3 is TGTGCCAGCAGCCATGACAGGGTCTCCTACGAGCAGTACTTC. It specifies CASSHDRVSYEQYF. The rearrangement uses TRBV7-9 and TRBJ2-7; 7 bases are shared with TRBD1. Germline CDR1 and CDR2: SEHNR and FQNEAQ (reference sequence). V dropped 5 bases and J dropped 0; count of bases not matched to a gene: 4. The CDR3 spans 14 residues.

This chain connects TRBV12-5 to TRBJ2-1; 7 nucleotides align to TRBD1. CDR1 is LGHNT and CDR2 is FRNRAP in the germline V gene. The CDR3 spans 15 residues. The junction had 5 bases not matched to a gene; V was cut back by 6 bases and J by 0 bases. The CDR3 DNA sequence: TGTGCTAGTGGAGTCGACAGGGTCTCCTACAATGAGCAGTTCTTC. Protein product: CASGVDRVSYNEQFF.

The gene calls are TRBV9 and TRBJ1-1, with TRBD1 matching over 10 bases. The V and J ends lost 2 bases and 5 bases, in that order; junction bases with no gene match: 6. CDR1 and CDR2 from the germline V gene are SGDLS and YYNGEE. This CDR3 has 15 amino acids. The DNA of the CDR3 is TGTGCCAGCAGCGTTGGGACAGGGGCGAGTACTGAAGCTTTCTTT. It yields the protein CASSVGTGASTEAFF.

The rearrangement joins TRBV5-6 to TRBJ1-5; 7 bases match TRBD1. V gave up 1 base and J gave up 0 bases; unmatched junction bases: 10. This CDR3 comprises 18 residues. Germline V CDR1 and CDR2: SGHDT, YYEEEE. The CDR3 DNA reads TGTGCCAGCAGCTTGTTCGGACAGGAGACATATAGCAATCAGCCCCAGCATTTT. Its protein product is CASSLFGQETYSNQPQHF.

This chain joins TRBV7-2 and TRBJ2-7; 11 positions agree with TRBD2. Germline V gene lookup returns CDR1 SGHTA and CDR2 FQGNSA. This CDR3 is built from 15 residues. Germline trimming cut 5 bases from V and 2 bases from J; bases unmatched to any gene: 5. The CDR3 loop reads CASSIHSGGAYEQYF. DNA of the CDR3: TGTGCCAGCAGCATTCATAGCGGGGGGGCCTACGAGCAGTACTTC.

In this sample, this clone turned up a few times. The V call is TRBV6-5, the J call TRBJ2-7; TRBD2 is a possible D gene (6 bases). The CDR3 contains 14 residues. Germline-derived CDR1 and CDR2 are MNHEY and SVGAGI. The V and J ends lost 4 bases and 3 bases respectively, with 13 bases between them. CDR3 loop: CASSLGGARYEQYF. CDR3 bases: TGTGCCAGCAGTTTAGGAGGGGCTCGCTACGAGCAGTACTTC.

V is TRBV4-1 and J is TRBJ1-2; maybe TRBD1 (5 bases). The CDR3 loop spans 17 amino acids. Looked up from germline, CDR1 is MGHRA and CDR2 is YSYEKL. The germline V and J ends were trimmed by 0 bases and 2 bases, with 16 bases remaining between them. CDR3 protein: CASSQENLRRENYGYTF. CDR3 sequence (DNA): TGCGCCAGCAGCCAAGAAAATCTGCGCAGGGAAAACTATGGCTACACCTTC.

This chain joins TRBV19 and TRBJ1-5; TRBD1 agrees at 8 bases. CDR3 length: 15 amino acids. V trimming: 2 bases; J trimming: 7 bases; junction bases outside the gene matches: 7. The germline CDR1 and CDR2 sequences are LNHDA and SQIVND (reference sequence). CDR3 sequence reads: CASSILQGVWQPQHF. The CDR3 DNA reads as TGTGCCAGTAGTATATTACAGGGGGTCTGGCAGCCCCAGCATTTT.

This sequence joins TRBV7-9 and TRBJ1-2; D remains ambiguous. V was clipped by 1 base and J by 5 bases, with 11 bases between them. The CDR3 sequence is 14 residues long. Germline V gene lookup returns CDR1 SEHNR and CDR2 FQNEAQ (reference sequence). This chain's CDR3 is CASSLGGSDYGYTF. The CDR3 DNA follows: TGTGCCAGCAGCTTAGGAGGTAGTGATTATGGCTACACCTTC.

The chain joins TRBV20-1 to TRBJ2-3, with D perhaps TRBD2 (5 bases). V was pared by 3 bases and J by 5 bases, with 12 bases between. CDR3 length: 13 residues. Per the germline V gene, CDR1 is DFQATT and CDR2 is SNEGSKA (reference sequence). The chain's CDR3 is CSASTWEKDTQYF. The CDR3, as DNA: TGCAGTGCTAGTACCTGGGAGAAAGATACGCAGTATTTT.